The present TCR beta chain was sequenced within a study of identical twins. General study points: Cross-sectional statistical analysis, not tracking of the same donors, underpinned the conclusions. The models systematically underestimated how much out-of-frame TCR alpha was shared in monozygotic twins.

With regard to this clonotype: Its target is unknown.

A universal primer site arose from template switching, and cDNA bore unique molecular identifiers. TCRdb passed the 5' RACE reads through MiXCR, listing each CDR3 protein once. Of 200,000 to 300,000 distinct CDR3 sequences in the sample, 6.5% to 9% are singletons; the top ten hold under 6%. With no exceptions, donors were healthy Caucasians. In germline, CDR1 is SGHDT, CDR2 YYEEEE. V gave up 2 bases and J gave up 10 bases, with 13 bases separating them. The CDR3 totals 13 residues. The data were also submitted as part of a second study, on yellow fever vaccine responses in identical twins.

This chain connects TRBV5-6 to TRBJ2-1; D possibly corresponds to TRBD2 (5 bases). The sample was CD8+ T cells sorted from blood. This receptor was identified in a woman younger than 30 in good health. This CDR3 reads CASSFGLSGEQFF. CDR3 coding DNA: TGTGCCAGCAGCTTTGGGTTATCGGGGGAGCAGTTCTTC.